The TCR beta chain under discussion was sequenced for a study of cytomegalovirus exposure and HLA in healthy donors. With 5 bases clipped from V and 10 bases from J, the junction kept 9 bases outside the gene matches. The germline gives CDR1 SGHTA, CDR2 FQGNSA. This CDR3 is 14 amino acids long. PCR used 60 Vbeta primers and 13 Jbeta primers. Repertoires were generated with immunoSEQ multiplex PCR, while TCRdb's copy carries only in-frame clones and drops some. The sample yields 130,000 to 150,000 clones, roughly three quarters seen once. This receptor was identified in a man aged 18 to 30 in good health and CMV-seronegative. This chain joins TRBV7-2 and TRBJ1-1; 11 nucleotides agree with TRBD1. The sequencing input was PBMCs. CDR3 DNA: TGTGCCAGCAGCCTCGGGACAGGGGGTAATGGAGCTTTCTTT. Translation gives CASSLGTGGNGAFF.